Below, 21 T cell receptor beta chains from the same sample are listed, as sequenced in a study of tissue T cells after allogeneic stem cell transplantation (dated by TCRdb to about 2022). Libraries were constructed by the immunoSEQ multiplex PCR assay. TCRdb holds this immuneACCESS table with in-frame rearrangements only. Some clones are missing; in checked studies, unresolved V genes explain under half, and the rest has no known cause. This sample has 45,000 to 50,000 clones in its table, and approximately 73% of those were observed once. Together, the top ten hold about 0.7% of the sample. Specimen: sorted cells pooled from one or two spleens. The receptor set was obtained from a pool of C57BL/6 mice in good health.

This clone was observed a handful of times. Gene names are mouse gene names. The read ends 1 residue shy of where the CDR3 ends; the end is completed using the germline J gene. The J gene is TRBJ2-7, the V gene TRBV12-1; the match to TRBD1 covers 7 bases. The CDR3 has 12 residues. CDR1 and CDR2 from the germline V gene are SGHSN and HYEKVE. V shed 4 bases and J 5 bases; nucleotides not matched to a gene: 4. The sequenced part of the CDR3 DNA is TGTGCCAGCTCCCGTGACAGGGATGAACAGTAC. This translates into CASSRDRDEQY. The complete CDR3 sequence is CASSRDRDEQYF.

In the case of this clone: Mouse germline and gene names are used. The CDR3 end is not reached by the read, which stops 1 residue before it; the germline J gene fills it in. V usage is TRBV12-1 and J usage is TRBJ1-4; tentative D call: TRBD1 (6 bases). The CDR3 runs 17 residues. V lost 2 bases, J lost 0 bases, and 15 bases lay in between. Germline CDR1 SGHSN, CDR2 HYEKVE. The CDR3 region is CASSPSDSIISNERLFF. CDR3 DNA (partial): TGTGCCAGCTCTCCTTCGGACAGTATAATTTCCAACGAAAGATTATTT. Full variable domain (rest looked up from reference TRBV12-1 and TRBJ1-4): DSGVVQSPRHIIKEKGGRSVLTCIPISGHSNVVWYQQTLGKELKFLIQHYEKVERDKGFLPSRFSVQQFDDYHSEMNMSALELEDSAMYFCASSPSDSIISNERLFFGHGTKLSVL.

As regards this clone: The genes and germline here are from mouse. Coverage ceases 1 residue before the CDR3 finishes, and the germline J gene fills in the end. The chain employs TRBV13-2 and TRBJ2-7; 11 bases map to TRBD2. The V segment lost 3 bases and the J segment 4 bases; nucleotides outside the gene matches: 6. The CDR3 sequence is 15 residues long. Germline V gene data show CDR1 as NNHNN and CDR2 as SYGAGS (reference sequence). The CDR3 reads CASGAPGLGVYEQYF. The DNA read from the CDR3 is TGTGCCAGCGGTGCCCCGGGACTGGGGGTATATGAACAGTAC.

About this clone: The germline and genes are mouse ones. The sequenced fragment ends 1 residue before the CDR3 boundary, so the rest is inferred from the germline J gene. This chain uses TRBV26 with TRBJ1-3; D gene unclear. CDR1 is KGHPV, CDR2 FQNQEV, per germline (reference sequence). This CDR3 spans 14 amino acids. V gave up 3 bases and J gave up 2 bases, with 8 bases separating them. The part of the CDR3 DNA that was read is TGTGCCAGCAGTCTAGGCGCCGCTGGAAATACGCTCTAT. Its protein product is CASSLGAAGNTLY. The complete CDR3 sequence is CASSLGAAGNTLYF.

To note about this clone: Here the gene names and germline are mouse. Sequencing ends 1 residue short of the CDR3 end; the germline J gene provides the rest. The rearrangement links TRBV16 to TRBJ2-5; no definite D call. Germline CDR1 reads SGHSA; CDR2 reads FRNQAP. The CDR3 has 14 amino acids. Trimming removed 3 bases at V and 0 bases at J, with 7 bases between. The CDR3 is CASSFVRNQDTQYF. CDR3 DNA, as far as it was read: TGTGCAAGCAGCTTTGTGAGGAACCAAGACACCCAGTAC.

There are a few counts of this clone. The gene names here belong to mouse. The sequenced CDR3 bases are TGTGCCAGCAGTCTCCGGGACTTCCAAGACACCCAGTAC. It is translated as CASSLRDFQDTQY. The full CDR3 reads CASSLRDFQDTQYF. The V and J genes are TRBV26 and TRBJ2-5, with D possibly matching TRBD2 (6 bases). With the read ending 1 residue before the CDR3 end, the germline J gene is used to fill in that end. The CDR3 sequence is 14 residues long. CDR1 is KGHPV, CDR2 FQNQEV, per germline (reference sequence). Trimming removed 3 bases at V and 2 bases at J, with 9 bases between.

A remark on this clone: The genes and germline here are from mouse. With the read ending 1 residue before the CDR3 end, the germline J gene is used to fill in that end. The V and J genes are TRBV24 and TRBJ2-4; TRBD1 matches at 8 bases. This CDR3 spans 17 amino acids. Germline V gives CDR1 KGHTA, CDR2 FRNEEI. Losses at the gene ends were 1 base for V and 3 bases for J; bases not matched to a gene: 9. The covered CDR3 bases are TGTGCCAGCAGTCTGTCTTGGACAGGGAGGGGGCAAAACACCTTGTAC. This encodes CASSLSWTGRGQNTLY. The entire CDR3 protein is CASSLSWTGRGQNTLYF.

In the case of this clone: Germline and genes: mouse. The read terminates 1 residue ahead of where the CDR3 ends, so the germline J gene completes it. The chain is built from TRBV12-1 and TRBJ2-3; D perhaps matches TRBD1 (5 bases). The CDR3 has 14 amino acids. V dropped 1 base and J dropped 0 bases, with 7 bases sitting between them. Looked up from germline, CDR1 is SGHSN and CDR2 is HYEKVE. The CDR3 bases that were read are TGTGCCAGCTCTCTGACAGCTAGTGCAGAAACGCTGTAT. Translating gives CASSLTASAETLY. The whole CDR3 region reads CASSLTASAETLYF.

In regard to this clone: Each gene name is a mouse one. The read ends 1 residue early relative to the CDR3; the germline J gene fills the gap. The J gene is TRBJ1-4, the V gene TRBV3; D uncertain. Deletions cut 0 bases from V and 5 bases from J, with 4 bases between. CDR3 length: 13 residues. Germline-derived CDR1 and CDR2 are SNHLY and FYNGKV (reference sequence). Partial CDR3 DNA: TGTGCCAGCAGCTTAGCGGGGAACGAAAGATTATTT. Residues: CASSLAGNERLF. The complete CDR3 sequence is CASSLAGNERLFF.

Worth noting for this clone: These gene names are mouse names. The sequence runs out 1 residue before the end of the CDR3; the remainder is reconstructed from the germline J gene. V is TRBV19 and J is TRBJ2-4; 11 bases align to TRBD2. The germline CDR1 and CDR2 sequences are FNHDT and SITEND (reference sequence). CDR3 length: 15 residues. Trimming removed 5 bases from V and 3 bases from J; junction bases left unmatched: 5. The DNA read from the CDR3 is TGTGCCAGCAGCAGGGACTGGGGGCCCCAAAACACCTTGTAC. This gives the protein CASSRDWGPQNTLY. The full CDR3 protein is CASSRDWGPQNTLYF.

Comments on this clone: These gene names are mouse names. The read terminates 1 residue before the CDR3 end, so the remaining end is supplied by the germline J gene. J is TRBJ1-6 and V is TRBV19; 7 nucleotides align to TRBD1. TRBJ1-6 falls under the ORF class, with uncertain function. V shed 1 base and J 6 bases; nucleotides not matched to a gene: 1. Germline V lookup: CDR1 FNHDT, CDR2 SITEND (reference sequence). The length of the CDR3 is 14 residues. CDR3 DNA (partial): TGTGCCAGCAGTATACAGGGGGTTAATTCGCCCCTCTAC. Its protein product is CASSIQGVNSPLY. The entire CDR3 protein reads CASSIQGVNSPLYF.

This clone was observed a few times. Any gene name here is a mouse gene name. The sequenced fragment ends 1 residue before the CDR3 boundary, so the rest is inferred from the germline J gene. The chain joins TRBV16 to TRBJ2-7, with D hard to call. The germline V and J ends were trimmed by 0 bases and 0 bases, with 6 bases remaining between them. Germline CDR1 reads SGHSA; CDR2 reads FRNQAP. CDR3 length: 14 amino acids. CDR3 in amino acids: CASSLEESSYEQYF. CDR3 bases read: TGTGCAAGCAGCTTAGAGGAGAGCTCCTATGAACAGTAC.

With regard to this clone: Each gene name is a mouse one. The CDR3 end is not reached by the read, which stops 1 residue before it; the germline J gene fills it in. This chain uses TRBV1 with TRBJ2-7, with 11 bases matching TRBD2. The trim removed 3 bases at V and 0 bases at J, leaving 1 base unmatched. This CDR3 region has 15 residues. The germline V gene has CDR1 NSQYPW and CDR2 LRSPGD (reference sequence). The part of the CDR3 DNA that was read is TGCACCTGCAGTGCGGGACTGGGGGACTCCTATGAACAGTAC. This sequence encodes CTCSAGLGDSYEQY. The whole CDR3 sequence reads CTCSAGLGDSYEQYF.

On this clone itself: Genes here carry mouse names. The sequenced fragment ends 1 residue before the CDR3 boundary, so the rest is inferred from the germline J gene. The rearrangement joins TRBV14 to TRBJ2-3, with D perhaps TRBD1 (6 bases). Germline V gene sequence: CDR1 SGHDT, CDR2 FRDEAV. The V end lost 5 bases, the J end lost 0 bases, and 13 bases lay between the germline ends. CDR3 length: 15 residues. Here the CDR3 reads CASRPGTNSAETLYF. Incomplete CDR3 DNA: TGTGCCAGCAGGCCCGGGACAAATAGTGCAGAAACGCTGTAT.

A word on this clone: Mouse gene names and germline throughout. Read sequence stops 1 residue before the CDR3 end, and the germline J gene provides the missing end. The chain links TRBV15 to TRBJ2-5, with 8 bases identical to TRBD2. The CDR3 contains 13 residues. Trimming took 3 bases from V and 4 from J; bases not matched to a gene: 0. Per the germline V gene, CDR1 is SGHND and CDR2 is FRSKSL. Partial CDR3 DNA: TGTGCCAGCAGTTTTGGGGGGGAAGACACCCAGTAC. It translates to CASSFGGEDTQY. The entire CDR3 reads CASSFGGEDTQYF.

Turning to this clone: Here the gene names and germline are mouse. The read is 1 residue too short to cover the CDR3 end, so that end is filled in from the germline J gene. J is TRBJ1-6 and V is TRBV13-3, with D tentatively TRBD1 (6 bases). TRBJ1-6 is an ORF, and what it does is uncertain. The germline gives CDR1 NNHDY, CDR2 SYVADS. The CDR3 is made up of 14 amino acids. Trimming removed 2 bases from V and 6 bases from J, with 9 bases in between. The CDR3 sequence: CASSEGGANSPLYF. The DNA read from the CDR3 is TGTGCCAGCAGTGAAGGGGGGGCTAATTCGCCCCTCTAC.

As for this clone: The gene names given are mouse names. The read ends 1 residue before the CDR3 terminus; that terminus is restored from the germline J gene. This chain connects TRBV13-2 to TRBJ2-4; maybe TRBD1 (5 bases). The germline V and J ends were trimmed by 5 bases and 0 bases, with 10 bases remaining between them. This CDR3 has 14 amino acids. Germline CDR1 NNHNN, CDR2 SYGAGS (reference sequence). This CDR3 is CASGRTPSQNTLYF. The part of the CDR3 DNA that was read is TGTGCCAGCGGCCGGACACCTAGTCAAAACACCTTGTAC.

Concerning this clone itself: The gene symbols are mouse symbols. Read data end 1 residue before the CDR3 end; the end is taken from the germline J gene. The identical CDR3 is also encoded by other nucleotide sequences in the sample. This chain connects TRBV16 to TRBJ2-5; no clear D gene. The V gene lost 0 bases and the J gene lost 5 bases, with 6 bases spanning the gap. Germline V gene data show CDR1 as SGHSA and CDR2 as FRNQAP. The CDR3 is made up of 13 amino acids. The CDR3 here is CASSLEGLDTQYF. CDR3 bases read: TGTGCAAGCAGCTTAGAGGGATTAGACACCCAGTAC.

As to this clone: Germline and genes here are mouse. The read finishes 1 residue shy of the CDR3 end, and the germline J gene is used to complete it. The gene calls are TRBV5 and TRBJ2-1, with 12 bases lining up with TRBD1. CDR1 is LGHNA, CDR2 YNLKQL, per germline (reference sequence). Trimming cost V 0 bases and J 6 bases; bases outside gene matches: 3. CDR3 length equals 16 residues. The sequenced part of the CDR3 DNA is TGTGCCAGCAGCCAAGATAGGGACAGGGGGCGTGCTGAGCAGTTC. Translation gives CASSQDRDRGRAEQF. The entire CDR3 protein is CASSQDRDRGRAEQFF.

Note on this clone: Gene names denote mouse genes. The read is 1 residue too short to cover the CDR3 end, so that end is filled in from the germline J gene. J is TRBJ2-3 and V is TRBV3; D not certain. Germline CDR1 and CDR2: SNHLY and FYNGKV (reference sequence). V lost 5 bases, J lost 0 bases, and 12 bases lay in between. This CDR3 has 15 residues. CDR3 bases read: TGTGCCAGCAGCCCCCGGCCAGATAGTGCAGAAACGCTGTAT. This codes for CASSPRPDSAETLY. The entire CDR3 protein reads CASSPRPDSAETLYF.

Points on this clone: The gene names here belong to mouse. The part of the CDR3 DNA that was read is TGTGCCAGCAGTGATGCGGGCTTCCAAGACACCCAGTAC. It codes for CASSDAGFQDTQY. The whole CDR3 protein is CASSDAGFQDTQYF. The chain has TRBV13-3 and TRBJ2-5; no firm D call. The CDR3 goes on 1 residue after the read ends, and that part is filled in from the germline J gene. Trimming stripped 0 bases from V and 2 bases from J, with 7 bases between. The CDR3 consists of 14 residues. Germline CDR1 is NNHDY and CDR2 is SYVADS. Supplemented by reference TRBV13-3 and TRBJ2-5, the full variable domain reads EAAVTQSPRSKVAVTGGKVTLSCHQTNNHDYMYWYRQDTGHGLRLIHYSYVADSTEKGDIPDGYKASRPSQENFSLILELASLSQTAVYFCASSDAGFQDTQYFGPGTRLLVL.